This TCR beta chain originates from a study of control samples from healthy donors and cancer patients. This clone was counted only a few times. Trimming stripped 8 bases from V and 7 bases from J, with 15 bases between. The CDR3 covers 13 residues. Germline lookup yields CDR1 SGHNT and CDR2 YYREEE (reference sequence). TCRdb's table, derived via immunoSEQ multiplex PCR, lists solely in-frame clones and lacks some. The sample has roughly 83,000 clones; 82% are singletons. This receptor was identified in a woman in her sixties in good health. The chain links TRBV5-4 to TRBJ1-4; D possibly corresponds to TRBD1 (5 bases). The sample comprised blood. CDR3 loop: CASARDGGEKLFF. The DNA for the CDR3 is TGTGCCAGTGCCCGGGATGGGGGTGAAAAACTGTTTTTT.